This TCR beta chain was found in a study of blood T cells in healthy people across ages. This CDR3 has 15 amino acids. CDR1 is LGHDT and CDR2 is YNNKEL in the germline V gene (reference sequence). The V and J ends lost 3 bases and 4 bases respectively, with 14 bases between them. Primers used in a second PCR of roughly 7 to 11 cycles were a sample-barcoded 5' primer and a J-beta primer mix. Via MiXCR, TCRdb re-called the 5' RACE reads, giving one row per CDR3 protein. The sample holds 350,000 to 450,000 distinct CDR3 sequences, roughly half seen once. Sequenced: blood. The clonotype comes from a man aged 60 to 75 in good health. The chain couples TRBV3-1 to TRBJ2-3; D ambiguous. The CDR3: CASSQTDPGSDTQYF. Here the CDR3 DNA reads TGTGCCAGCAGCCAGACGGACCCTGGTTCAGATACGCAGTATTTT.